One and the same sample provided the 31 T cell receptor beta chains below, sequenced in a study of blood T cells in healthy people across ages. It was with a sample-barcoded 5' primer and a J-beta primer mix that a second PCR of roughly 7 to 12 cycles was run. TCRdb redid the calling of the 5' RACE reads with MiXCR, one entry per CDR3 protein. The table lists approximately 2,000,000 distinct CDR3 sequences, approximately 39% of them singletons. Sample: blood. The receptors originated from a human donor in good health.

The chain recombines TRBV5-1 with TRBJ2-4, with D uncertain. The J call may be wrong; the DNA end is better matched by TRBJ2-7. The CDR3 is 13 amino acids. CDR1 and CDR2 (germline): SGHRS, YFSETQ. CDR3 bases: TGCGCCAGCAGCTTGGGGTCCGACAACGAGCAGTACTTC. This codes for CASSLGSDNEQYF.

The rearrangement links TRBV9 to TRBJ2-1; D is unresolved. Germline CDR1 and CDR2: SGDLS and YYNGEE. The CDR3 has 16 residues. V dropped 4 bases and J dropped 2 bases, with 16 bases sitting between them. CDR3: CASSPQGWTPYNEQFF. The CDR3 region has the DNA TGTGCCAGCAGCCCCCAAGGTTGGACCCCCTACAATGAGCAGTTCTTC. Together with reference TRBV9 and TRBJ2-1, the CDR3 gives the full variable domain: DSGVTQTPKHLITATGQRVTLRCSPRSGDLSVYWYQQSLDQGLQFLIQYYNGEERAKGNILERFSAQQFPDLHSELNLSSLELGDSALYFCASSPQGWTPYNEQFFGPGTRLTVL.

This clonotype was counted only a few times. The V and J genes are TRBV6-5 and TRBJ1-2; TRBD1 aligns across 8 bases. V was pared by 8 bases and J by 2 bases, with 10 bases of the junction left unmatched. The CDR3 length is 15 residues. Looked up from germline, CDR1 is MNHEY and CDR2 is SVGAGI. The DNA of the CDR3 is TGTGCCAGCTTGAAAAGGACAGGGACCAACTATGGCTACACCTTC. The encoded protein is CASLKRTGTNYGYTF.

This clonotype came up many times. The chain recombines TRBV5-5 with TRBJ1-2; 7 bases match TRBD1. The junction had 5 bases not matched to a gene; V was cut back by 4 bases and J by 2 bases. The CDR3 contains 14 residues. The germline CDR1 and CDR2 sequences are SGHKS and YYEKEE (reference sequence). Written as DNA, the CDR3 is TGTGCCAGCAGCCCTCCGGGACAGAACTATGGCTACACCTTC. Encoded protein: CASSPPGQNYGYTF.

This clonotype has only a few counts. This chain joins TRBV10-3 and TRBJ1-3; the match to TRBD1 covers 7 bases. Germline trimming cut 2 bases from V and 0 bases from J; bases unmatched to any gene: 1. CDR3 length: 15 residues. From germline, CDR1 is ENHRY and CDR2 SYGVKD. The CDR3 coding sequence is TGTGCCATCAGTGAGCAGGGGGGCTCTGGAAACACCATATATTTT. Translated, it gives CAISEQGGSGNTIYF.

The J gene is TRBJ2-7, the V gene TRBV7-3; D is possibly TRBD1 (6 bases). The length of the CDR3 is 15 residues. With 3 bases removed from V and 0 bases from J, the gap between germline ends came to 12 bases. The germline V gene encodes CDR1 SGHTA and CDR2 FQGTGA. CDR3 in amino acids: CASSLDPQGSYEQYF. The CDR3 DNA follows: TGTGCCAGCAGCTTGGATCCACAGGGCTCCTACGAGCAGTACTTC.

This clonotype came up a few times. The chain uses TRBV7-9 and TRBJ1-1; possible D gene TRBD1, 5 bases. CDR3 length: 14 residues. Trimming shortened V by 1 base and J by 10 bases, and 16 bases separated the two germline ends. The germline V gene encodes CDR1 SEHNR and CDR2 FQNEAQ (reference sequence). The CDR3 bases are TGTGCCAGCAGCTTAGGCTCTGCGGGGCGGATAGCTTTCTTT. It yields the protein CASSLGSAGRIAFF.

This clonotype was detected only a few times. The chain couples TRBV7-9 to TRBJ2-4, with no clear D. The CDR3 has 12 residues. Germline-derived CDR1 and CDR2 are SEHNR and FQNEAQ (reference sequence). V lost 5 bases and J lost 8, with 10 bases in between. In DNA form, the CDR3 reads TGTGCCAGCAGCGAGGACGTGGACATTCAGTACTTC. Translated: CASSEDVDIQYF.

The sample holds a few counts of this clonotype. This chain links TRBV7-2 with TRBJ1-2; D gene uncertain. The CDR3 runs to 13 residues. V gave up 7 bases and J gave up 9 bases, with 18 bases separating them. Per germline, CDR1 SGHTA and CDR2 FQGNSA. The CDR3 coding sequence is TGTGCCAGCACCTTTGAGGTTGGGAGGAGCTACACCTTC. It specifies CASTFEVGRSYTF.

J is TRBJ2-6 and V is TRBV15; D gene uncertain. The V gene's germline CDR1 is LNHNV and CDR2 YYDKDF (reference sequence). The CDR3 covers 14 residues. Trimming took 5 bases from V and 0 from J, leaving 5 bases between them. CDR3 residues: CATSPHSGANVLTF. The DNA for the CDR3 is TGTGCCACCAGCCCGCACTCTGGGGCCAACGTCCTGACTTTC.

This clonotype was observed a few times. The CDR3 DNA reads TGCAGTGCTAGAGATCGAGGGGGAAAGAGGTTGTACGAGCAGTACTTC. It translates to CSARDRGGKRLYEQYF. The rearrangement links TRBV20-1 to TRBJ2-7; D might be TRBD1 (6 bases). Germline V gives CDR1 DFQATT, CDR2 SNEGSKA (reference sequence). There are 16 residues in the CDR3. V was pared by 0 bases and J by 4 bases, with 19 bases between.

This clonotype turned up a few times. The CDR3 nucleotides read TGTGCCACCAGTGATCCCACAGGGTCAGCCAAAAACATTCAGTACTTC. Translation gives CATSDPTGSAKNIQYF. J is TRBJ2-4 and V is TRBV24-1; the D gene is possibly TRBD1 (6 bases). CDR3 length: 16 amino acids. V lost 3 bases, J lost 0 bases, and 11 bases lay in between. The germline V gene encodes CDR1 KGHDR and CDR2 SFDVKD.

Of note for this clonotype: The junction differs from germline at one of its ends, possibly a read error. The rearrangement uses TRBV6-6 and TRBJ1-2, with D unclear. The CDR3 totals 13 residues. From germline, CDR1 is MNHNY and CDR2 SVGAGI (reference sequence). The CDR3 region is CTSSPDSNYGYTF. In DNA, the CDR3 is TGTACCAGCTCCCCTGACTCTAACTATGGCTACACCTTC.

This chain uses TRBV11-3 with TRBJ2-7; D call uncertain. The better agreement between TRBJ2-5 and the DNA end casts doubt on the J call. The CDR3 covers 14 residues. The germline V gene encodes CDR1 SGHNT and CDR2 YENEEA. The CDR3 region has the DNA TGTGCCAGCAGCTTAGATTTGGGTTGGGAGACCCAGTACTTC. Translated, it gives CASSLDLGWETQYF.

The V and J genes are TRBV6-5 and TRBJ2-4; D is possibly TRBD1 (5 bases). The J call may be mistaken, given a closer DNA end match to TRBJ2-7. Germline V CDR1 and CDR2: MNHEY, SVGAGI. CDR3 length: 14 residues. The CDR3 loop reads CASSYLQGVYEQYF. The CDR3 bases are TGTGCCAGCAGTTACCTTCAAGGGGTCTACGAGCAGTACTTC.

The chain has TRBV5-1 and TRBJ2-1, with 8 bases matching TRBD2. This CDR3 region has 16 residues. J lost 0 bases, V lost 7 bases, and 9 bases had no gene match. Looked up from germline, CDR1 is SGHRS and CDR2 is YFSETQ. CDR3 in DNA: TGCGCCAGCGCGGCCTTAGCGGGAAGCTCCTACAATGAGCAGTTCTTC. This sequence encodes CASAALAGSSYNEQFF.

The chain recombines TRBV20-1 with TRBJ1-1; the D is unclear. The CDR3 contains 13 residues. Germline V gene lookup returns CDR1 DFQATT and CDR2 SNEGSKA (reference sequence). The germline V and J ends were trimmed by 6 bases and 2 bases, with 13 bases remaining between them. CDR3 amino acids: CSADPQTNTEAFF. The CDR3 nucleotides read TGCAGTGCCGACCCCCAGACTAACACTGAAGCTTTCTTT.

This chain links TRBV7-2 with TRBJ1-1, with D possibly matching TRBD1 (6 bases). Trimming took 5 bases from V and 5 from J, leaving 15 bases between them. Germline V gene data show CDR1 as SGHTA and CDR2 as FQGNSA. This CDR3 contains 14 residues. The CDR3, as DNA: TGTGCCAGCAGCCTACAGGGTGGGGCGACTGAAGCTTTCTTT. Amino acids: CASSLQGGATEAFF. Looking up the rest from reference TRBV7-2 and TRBJ1-1 gives the full variable domain: GAGVSQSPSNKVTEKGKDVELRCDPISGHTALYWYRQSLGQGLEFLIYFQGNSAPDKSGLPSDRFSAERTGGSVSTLTIQRTQQEDSAVYLCASSLQGGATEAFFGQGTRLTVV.

J is TRBJ2-7 and V is TRBV7-2, with 7 bases aligning to TRBD1. The V segment lost 5 bases and the J segment 3 bases; nucleotides outside the gene matches: 10. Germline assignment: CDR1 SGHTA and CDR2 FQGNSA. The CDR3 covers 15 residues. In nucleotides, the CDR3 is TGTGCCAGCAGCAACAGGGGACAGTTAGGCTACGAGCAGTACTTC. Encoded protein: CASSNRGQLGYEQYF.

The chain couples TRBV7-9 to TRBJ2-7, with a tentative D call TRBD1 (6 bases). The germline gives CDR1 SEHNR, CDR2 FQNEAQ (reference sequence). V lost 1 base and J 3 bases, leaving 13 bases between the germline ends. The CDR3 sequence is 15 residues long. The CDR3 nucleotides are TGTGCCAGCAGCTTAGACGACAGGATCTTCTACGAGCAGTACTTC. It codes for CASSLDDRIFYEQYF. Using reference TRBV7-9 and TRBJ2-7 for the parts outside the CDR3, the full variable domain is DTGVSQNPRHKITKRGQNVTFRCDPISEHNRLYWYRQTLGQGPEFLTYFQNEAQLEKSRLLSDRFSAERPKGSFSTLEIQRTEQGDSAMYLCASSLDDRIFYEQYFGPGTRLTVT.

V usage is TRBV20-1 and J usage is TRBJ1-4, with D tentatively TRBD1 (6 bases). The CDR3 totals 12 residues. V shed 6 bases and J shed 5 bases, with 10 bases lying between them. Germline CDR1 reads DFQATT; CDR2 reads SNEGSKA (reference sequence). The CDR3 region is CSATGQNEKLFF. Here the CDR3 DNA reads TGCAGTGCCACCGGACAGAATGAAAAACTGTTTTTT.

V gene TRBV6-1 combines with J gene TRBJ2-1, with D perhaps assigned TRBD1 or TRBD2 (5 bases each). Trimming removed 8 bases at V and 5 bases at J, with 19 bases between. Germline V lookup: CDR1 MNHNS, CDR2 SASEGT. The length of the CDR3 is 15 residues. In DNA form, the CDR3 reads TGTGCCAGCTTCCGAGGGCAGGGATTCCACAATGAGCAGTTCTTC. Amino acids: CASFRGQGFHNEQFF.

V gene TRBV2 combines with J gene TRBJ1-2; 10 bases map to TRBD1. This CDR3 contains 17 residues. Looked up from germline, CDR1 is SNHLY and CDR2 is FYNNEI. With V trimmed by 1 base and J by 5 bases, 10 bases remained unmatched. The CDR3 DNA follows: TGTGCCAGCAGTGAAGAGGGGACAGGGGAAGACCTATATGGCTACACCTTC. It translates to CASSEEGTGEDLYGYTF.

This clonotype showed up just once. CDR3 DNA sequence: TGCAGTGCAACCCTTGGGCGATGGTTCAATGAGCAGTACTTC. Amino acids: CSATLGRWFNEQYF. This chain connects TRBV20-1 to TRBJ2-5, with unresolved D. The germline V and J ends were trimmed by 6 bases and 11 bases, with 25 bases remaining between them. Germline lookup yields CDR1 DFQATT and CDR2 SNEGSKA (reference sequence). CDR3 length equals 14 residues.

This clonotype was observed a few times. The chain combines TRBV10-3 with TRBJ2-2, with 13 bases aligning to TRBD2. Unmatched junction bases numbered 8, after V lost 7 bases and J lost 0 bases. The CDR3 sequence is 18 residues long. Germline lookup yields CDR1 ENHRY and CDR2 SYGVKD. The CDR3 region is CAINRLAGGPANTGELFF. CDR3 nucleotide sequence: TGTGCCATCAATCGACTAGCGGGGGGCCCAGCGAACACCGGGGAGCTGTTTTTT.

This clonotype came up a few times. The CDR3 sequence: CSVEDLNYGYTF. The DNA for the CDR3 is TGCAGCGTTGAAGATTTGAACTATGGCTACACCTTC. This sequence joins TRBV29-1 and TRBJ1-2, with no clear D. The CDR3 runs 12 residues. Germline V lookup: CDR1 SQVTM, CDR2 ANQGSEA. V lost 0 bases and J 2 bases, leaving 4 bases between the germline ends.

The chain links TRBV6-2 or TRBV6-3 to TRBJ1-2; no clear D gene. The V and J ends lost 1 base and 7 bases respectively, with 4 bases between them. CDR1 is MNHEY, CDR2 SVGEGT, per germline. The CDR3 is 11 amino acids. The CDR3 DNA reads TGTGCCAGCAGTTACTTGGGTGGCTACACCTTC. Translation gives CASSYLGGYTF.

With regard to this clonotype: Its ends do not fully match the called genes, so a read error is possible. This chain connects TRBV2 to TRBJ2-1; 10 bases fit TRBD1. The germline gives CDR1 SNHLY, CDR2 FYNNEI. The CDR3 consists of 17 residues. CDR3 amino acids: CASSEARDRGGDNGQFF. The CDR3 coding sequence is TGTGCCAGCAGTGAAGCTCGGGACAGGGGAGGTGACAATGGGCAGTTCTTC.

This clonotype was found a few times. CDR3 amino acids: CASSLDKVYGYTF. The CDR3 nucleotides are TGTGCCAGCAGTCTCGACAAGGTCTATGGCTACACCTTC. The chain employs TRBV7-2 and TRBJ1-2, with D hard to call. CDR3 length: 13 amino acids. Per germline, CDR1 SGHTA and CDR2 FQGNSA. The V gene lost 6 bases and the J gene lost 4 bases, with 12 bases spanning the gap.

The chain joins TRBV12-3 or TRBV12-4 to TRBJ2-3, with D perhaps matching TRBD1 or TRBD2 (5 bases each). V lost 5 bases and J 4 bases, leaving 19 bases between the germline ends. The CDR3 covers 16 residues. The CDR3 protein is CASSGPSRGVADTQYF. The CDR3 DNA reads as TGTGCCAGCAGTGGGCCAAGCAGAGGGGTAGCAGATACGCAGTATTTT.

Points on this clonotype: One end of the junction is discordant with germline, which a read error may explain. The rearrangement links TRBV7-2 to TRBJ2-4, with D maybe TRBD1 (5 bases). Germline loops: CDR1 SGHTA, CDR2 FQGNSA. There are 16 residues in the CDR3. In DNA, the CDR3 is TGTGTCAGCAGCTTACCAGGGTCGCTTTCAGGAAACATTCAGTACTTC. Encoded protein: CVSSLPGSLSGNIQYF.